This T cell receptor beta chain was observed in a study of siplizumab effects on memory and regulatory T cells. There are 13 residues in the CDR3. V lost 7 bases and J lost 3, with 12 bases in between. The germline V gene encodes CDR1 MNHNY and CDR2 SVGAGI (reference sequence). A 37°C coculture lasting 5 to 6 days was applied to the mixed lymphocyte reaction cells. Turning to this clone: Its matching antigen is unknown.

Here immunoSEQ multiplex PCR was the method, and the copy in TCRdb shows in-frame clones only, minus some. Among fewer than 20,000 clones listed, 40% to 55% were seen once. The receptor was derived from a human donor in good health; the cells came from an allogeneic mixed lymphocyte reaction. The source material was CFSE-low (dividing) CD4+ T cells sorted from an allogeneic mixed lymphocyte reaction. V is TRBV6-6 and J is TRBJ1-1, with D unresolved. The CDR3 DNA sequence: TGTGCCAGCAAAGACCCAGCGGACACTGAAGCTTTCTTT. Its translation is CASKDPADTEAFF.